The 31 T cell receptor beta chains listed next were all sequenced from one sample in a study of blood T cell repertoires in COVID-19. The repertoire was sequenced with immunoSEQ multiplex PCR; TCRdb's copy has only in-frame clones and lacks some. The repertoire includes roughly 85,000 clones, about nine tenths of them detected once, and about 25% sits in the top ten. The sample consisted of peripheral blood. The receptors come from a middle-aged man with active or convalescent COVID-19.

This rearrangement joins TRBV6-1 to TRBJ2-7; D remains unclear. This CDR3 comprises 13 residues. V was pared by 2 bases and J by 4 bases, with 9 bases between. Germline CDR1 is MNHNS and CDR2 is SASEGT. The CDR3, as DNA: TGTGCCAGCAGTGAATCGTACAATTACGAGCAGTACTTC. Amino acid sequence: CASSESYNYEQYF.

Details on this clone: The junction departs from the called germline gene at one end, perhaps through a read error. This sequence joins TRBV7-2 and TRBJ1-2, with D perhaps TRBD1 (6 bases). The CDR3 is 13 residues long. CDR1 and CDR2 from the germline V gene are SGHTA and FQGNSA. CDR3 sequence reads: CASSPEQGGGYTF. CDR3 coding DNA: TGTGCTAGCAGCCCCGAACAGGGAGGGGGCTACACCTTC.

The sample holds a few counts of this clone. This chain connects TRBV7-6 to TRBJ1-4; D is undetermined. Germline V gene data show CDR1 as SGHVS and CDR2 as FNYEAQ. V lost 4 bases to trimming and J lost 6 bases, with 12 bases between them. CDR3 size: 14 residues. CDR3 region: CASSSLGEDEKLFF. The DNA of the CDR3 is TGTGCCAGCAGCTCCCTCGGAGAGGATGAAAAACTGTTTTTT. The variable domain in full, with the rest retrieved from reference TRBV7-6 and TRBJ1-4, is GAGVSQSPRYKVTKRGQDVALRCDPISGHVSLYWYRQALGQGPEFLTYFNYEAQQDKSGLPNDRFSAERPEGSISTLTIQRTEQRDSAMYRCASSSLGEDEKLFFGSGTQLSVL.

This sequence joins TRBV19 and TRBJ1-5; D gene unclear. The germline gives CDR1 LNHDA, CDR2 SQIVND (reference sequence). This CDR3 spans 13 amino acids. Trimming took off 3 bases at V and 5 bases at J, with 8 bases between the two ends. The CDR3 region is CASSIGQYQPQHF. The CDR3 nucleotides read TGTGCCAGTAGTATTGGGCAGTATCAGCCCCAGCATTTT.

DNA for the CDR3: TGTGCCAGCAGCGTAGCGAGGACAGGGTTAGAGACCCAGTACTTC. It specifies CASSVARTGLETQYF. V is TRBV9 and J is TRBJ2-5; 8 nucleotides match TRBD1. Trimming removed 0 bases from V and 4 bases from J; junction bases left unmatched: 5. This CDR3 region has 15 residues. The V gene's germline CDR1 is SGDLS and CDR2 YYNGEE.

The CDR3: CASSLVGQSYGYTF. The CDR3 DNA reads TGTGCCAGCAGCTTGGTGGGACAAAGCTATGGCTACACCTTC. The J gene is TRBJ1-2, the V gene TRBV5-4, with D possibly matching TRBD1 (6 bases). The CDR3 spans 14 residues. The germline V gene has CDR1 SGHNT and CDR2 YYREEE (reference sequence). Trimming took off 0 bases at V and 4 bases at J, with 10 bases between the two ends.

The V gene is TRBV7-2, the J gene TRBJ1-2, with 9 bases lining up with TRBD1. The germline gives CDR1 SGHTA, CDR2 FQGNSA. The trim removed 0 bases at V and 6 bases at J, leaving 11 bases unmatched. This CDR3 has 17 amino acids. The CDR3 nucleotides are TGTGCCAGCAGCTTAGCCTTATCAGGGACAGGGTTGGATGGCTACACCTTC. As protein: CASSLALSGTGLDGYTF.

The rearrangement links TRBV6-5 to TRBJ2-7; 7 bases line up with TRBD1. The CDR3 is made up of 14 amino acids. Germline lookup yields CDR1 MNHEY and CDR2 SVGAGI. The V and J ends lost 5 bases and 0 bases, in that order; junction bases with no gene match: 4. CDR3 nucleotide sequence: TGTGCCAGCAGTCGACAGGGAAGCTCCTACGAGCAGTACTTC. Encoded protein: CASSRQGSSYEQYF.

This clone was detected once. The rearrangement uses TRBV2 and TRBJ2-5, with 10 nucleotides matching TRBD2. V gave up 7 bases and J gave up 2 bases; unmatched junction bases: 4. The CDR3 has 14 amino acids. Germline V CDR1 and CDR2: SNHLY, FYNNEI. CDR3 amino acids: CASNPLAGQETQYF. CDR3 DNA: TGTGCCAGCAACCCACTAGCGGGGCAAGAGACCCAGTACTTC.

This rearrangement joins TRBV5-4 to TRBJ2-7; 7 nucleotides match TRBD1. The CDR3 consists of 13 residues. V gave up 4 bases and J gave up 3 bases; unmatched junction bases: 4. Germline CDR1 and CDR2: SGHNT and YYREEE (reference sequence). The DNA for the CDR3 is TGTGCCAGCAGCAAGGACAGGTTCTACGAGCAGTACTTC. It is translated as CASSKDRFYEQYF.

This clone was detected ten times or more. The rearrangement joins TRBV27 to TRBJ1-1, with 8 bases fitting TRBD1. The CDR3 is 13 residues long. In germline, CDR1 is MNHEY, CDR2 SMNVEV (reference sequence). V lost 8 bases, J lost 6 bases, and 8 bases stayed unmatched. CDR3 sequence: CASSWTGLAEAFF. The CDR3 bases are TGTGCCAGCTCCTGGACAGGGCTCGCTGAAGCTTTCTTT.

V and J are TRBV6-5 and TRBJ2-3, with D uncertain. Germline V CDR1 and CDR2: MNHEY, SVGAGI. V gave up 6 bases and J gave up 2 bases, with 12 bases separating them. This CDR3 spans 14 amino acids. CDR3 nucleotides: TGTGCCAGCAGCCGCGCGCCCTCCACAGATACGCAGTATTTT. Protein product: CASSRAPSTDTQYF.

This chain connects TRBV5-4 to TRBJ1-1, with D perhaps matching TRBD1 (6 bases). CDR3 length equals 15 residues. Trimming left V 0 bases short and J 8 bases short, with 17 bases between. The germline V gene encodes CDR1 SGHNT and CDR2 YYREEE (reference sequence). The CDR3 loop reads CASSLGGRETAEAFF. CDR3 nucleotide sequence: TGTGCCAGCAGCTTGGGGGGGCGTGAGACTGCGGAAGCTTTCTTT. The entire variable domain, with the rest obtained from reference TRBV5-4 and TRBJ1-1, is as follows: ETGVTQSPTHLIKTRGQQVTLRCSSQSGHNTVSWYQQALGQGPQFIFQYYREEENGRGNFPPRFSGLQFPNYSSELNVNALELDDSALYLCASSLGGRETAEAFFGQGTRLTVV.

CDR3 region: CATSSPGTEAFF. CDR3 nucleotide sequence: TGTGCCACCTCATCACCGGGAACTGAAGCTTTCTTT. The chain carries TRBV24-1 and TRBJ1-1; D remains unclear. Germline CDR1 and CDR2: KGHDR and SFDVKD. CDR3 length equals 12 residues. Between the trimmed V and J ends, which lost 9 bases and 5 bases, there was a span of 12 bases.

The gene calls are TRBV19 and TRBJ1-5, with TRBD1 matching 7 bases. CDR3 length equals 15 residues. V was clipped by 8 bases and J by 0 bases; unmatched bases: 7. Germline CDR1 reads LNHDA; CDR2 reads SQIVND (reference sequence). The CDR3 is CASGRGQHSNQPQHF. The CDR3, as DNA: TGTGCCAGTGGACGGGGACAGCATAGCAATCAGCCCCAGCATTTT. The whole variable domain, filled in from reference TRBV19 and TRBJ1-5, reads DGGITQSPKYLFRKEGQNVTLSCEQNLNHDAMYWYRQDPGQGLRLIYYSQIVNDFQKGDIAEGYSVSREKKESFPLTVTSAQKNPTAFYLCASGRGQHSNQPQHFGDGTRLSIL.

The chain employs TRBV5-1 and TRBJ2-1; perhaps TRBD2 as D (6 bases). The CDR3 is made up of 13 amino acids. With 1 base removed from V and 8 bases from J, the gap between germline ends came to 10 bases. Germline V gene sequence: CDR1 SGHRS, CDR2 YFSETQ. CDR3 protein: CASSLRGKDEQFF. The DNA of the CDR3 is TGCGCCAGCAGCTTGCGGGGGAAGGATGAGCAGTTCTTC.

The chain is built from TRBV18 and TRBJ2-5; 11 positions match TRBD2. The CDR3 extends over 16 amino acids. Germline CDR1 and CDR2: KGHSH and LQKENI. The V gene end was trimmed by 3 bases and the J gene end by 1 base; junction bases not matched to a gene: 4. Here the CDR3 DNA reads TGTGCCAGCTCACCCGTAGCGGGAGGGCCCCAAGAGACCCAGTACTTC. Protein sequence: CASSPVAGGPQETQYF.

The rearrangement joins TRBV2 to TRBJ1-4, with TRBD1 matching over 7 bases. The CDR3 consists of 15 residues. The V gene's germline CDR1 is SNHLY and CDR2 FYNNEI. J gave up 7 bases and V 6 bases, and 11 bases lay outside the gene matches. CDR3 bases: TGTGCCAGCAGAGTGGGACAGACGAGGGCTGAAAAACTGTTTTTT. Encoded protein: CASRVGQTRAEKLFF.

The gene calls are TRBV3-1 (or the pseudogene TRBV3-2) and TRBJ2-2; the match to TRBD1 covers 9 bases. Germline CDR1 LGHDT, CDR2 YNNKEL (reference sequence). With V trimmed by 4 bases and J by 5 bases, 5 bases remained unmatched. This CDR3 region has 15 residues. CDR3 coding DNA: TGTGCCAGCAGCCTGTGGACAGGGGAGACCGGGGAGCTGTTTTTT. Protein product: CASSLWTGETGELFF.

V and J are TRBV28 and TRBJ1-5, with D unclear. The CDR3 runs 15 residues. In germline, CDR1 is MDHEN, CDR2 SYDVKM. Trimming pared 2 bases from V and 3 bases from J, leaving 11 bases between. The CDR3 DNA sequence: TGTGCCAGCAGTTTAGTCCGGGTTGACAATCAGCCCCAGCATTTT. Its protein is CASSLVRVDNQPQHF. Full variable domain (missing parts from reference TRBV28 and TRBJ1-5): DVKVTQSSRYLVKRTGEKVFLECVQDMDHENMFWYRQDPGLGLRLIYFSYDVKMKEKGDIPEGYSVSREKKERFSLILESASTNQTSMYLCASSLVRVDNQPQHFGDGTRLSIL.

V usage is TRBV19 and J usage is TRBJ1-5, with no clear D. The CDR3 runs to 14 residues. Germline CDR1 reads LNHDA; CDR2 reads SQIVND (reference sequence). Trimming shortened V by 7 bases and J by 2 bases, and 12 bases separated the two germline ends. The CDR3 spells CASTQQNGNQPQHF. CDR3 sequence (DNA): TGTGCCAGTACCCAACAAAATGGCAATCAGCCCCAGCATTTT.

This sequence joins TRBV9 and TRBJ1-6; tentatively, D is TRBD1 (5 bases). V was cut by 0 bases and J by 6 bases, with 10 bases left in between. CDR3 length equals 15 residues. The germline V gene encodes CDR1 SGDLS and CDR2 YYNGEE. In DNA form, the CDR3 reads TGTGCCAGCAGCGTAGGCGGGGGTCTTAATTCACCCCTCCACTTT. This translates into CASSVGGGLNSPLHF.

This clone is a singleton in its sample. This chain joins TRBV4-2 and TRBJ2-1; 10 nucleotides match TRBD2. Unmatched junction bases numbered 12, after V lost 0 bases and J lost 7 bases. The length of the CDR3 is 18 residues. From germline, CDR1 is LGHNA and CDR2 YNFKEQ. DNA for the CDR3: TGTGCCAGCAGCCAAGATGAAGGTCGGCTAGCGGGAGATAATGAGCAGTTCTTC. It codes for CASSQDEGRLAGDNEQFF.

The chain uses TRBV7-2 and TRBJ2-7; 8 bases agree with TRBD1. Germline V gene lookup returns CDR1 SGHTA and CDR2 FQGNSA. Trimming took 5 bases from V and 2 from J; bases not matched to a gene: 5. The length of the CDR3 is 14 residues. CDR3 amino acids: CASSLGQATYEQYF. The CDR3 nucleotides are TGTGCCAGCAGCCTGGGACAGGCAACCTACGAGCAGTACTTC.

V usage is TRBV3-1 (or the pseudogene TRBV3-2) and J usage is TRBJ2-7; no firm D call. Trimming removed 1 base from V and 2 bases from J, with 3 bases in between. CDR1 LGHDT and CDR2 YNNKEL come from the germline V gene (reference sequence). This CDR3 is 12 amino acids long. The chain's CDR3 is CASSQVAYEQYF. The CDR3 DNA is TGTGCCAGCAGCCAAGTAGCCTACGAGCAGTACTTC.

The J gene is TRBJ2-5, the V gene TRBV5-1; TRBD2 matches at 10 bases. The CDR3 totals 17 residues. Losses at the gene ends were 1 base for V and 1 base for J; bases not matched to a gene: 7. From germline, CDR1 is SGHRS and CDR2 YFSETQ. The CDR3 here is CASSLKLAGSFQETQYF. The CDR3 bases are TGCGCCAGCAGCTTGAAACTAGCGGGGAGTTTCCAAGAGACCCAGTACTTC.

This clone was found once. The V and J genes are TRBV11-2 and TRBJ2-7; a weak D match, TRBD2 (5 bases). CDR1 and CDR2 from the germline V gene are SGHAT and FQNNGV. CDR3 length equals 15 residues. Trimming left V 4 bases short and J 2 bases short, with 15 bases between. The CDR3 region is CASSSGLLRTYEQYF. As DNA, the CDR3 is TGTGCCAGCAGCTCAGGACTGCTGAGGACCTACGAGCAGTACTTC.

The rearrangement links TRBV5-1 to TRBJ1-4; 10 nucleotides match TRBD1. There are 15 residues in the CDR3. The trim removed 0 bases at V and 6 bases at J, leaving 2 bases unmatched. Germline CDR1 reads SGHRS; CDR2 reads YFSETQ. In DNA form, the CDR3 reads TGCGCCAGCAGCTTGGTCGGGACAGGGGATGAAAAACTGTTTTTT. Amino acid sequence: CASSLVGTGDEKLFF.

This chain links TRBV2 with TRBJ1-1; D uncertain. The germline V gene has CDR1 SNHLY and CDR2 FYNNEI. The CDR3 has 13 residues. Trimming cost V 6 bases and J 0 bases, with 8 bases left between them. CDR3 sequence (DNA): TGTGCCAGCAGGCGGGATTTGAACACTGAAGCTTTCTTT. This codes for CASRRDLNTEAFF.

This clone was detected once. The gene calls are TRBV7-2 and TRBJ1-4; 7 positions match TRBD1. V shed 5 bases, J shed 1 base, and the junction held 7 bases outside the gene matches. Germline V gives CDR1 SGHTA, CDR2 FQGNSA. The CDR3 spans 16 residues. The CDR3 DNA reads as TGTGCCAGCAGCAAATGGGACAGCCAAACTAATGAAAAACTGTTTTTT. Its protein is CASSKWDSQTNEKLFF. The whole variable domain, filled in from reference TRBV7-2 and TRBJ1-4, reads GAGVSQSPSNKVTEKGKDVELRCDPISGHTALYWYRQSLGQGLEFLIYFQGNSAPDKSGLPSDRFSAERTGGSVSTLTIQRTQQEDSAVYLCASSKWDSQTNEKLFFGSGTQLSVL.

Notes on this clone: The junction shows a germline mismatch at one end, possibly a read error. The chain links TRBV18 to TRBJ2-7; D may be TRBD2 (6 bases). From germline, CDR1 is KGHSH and CDR2 LQKENI. This CDR3 is 14 amino acids long. CDR3 protein: CVSSPGRDSYEQYF. CDR3 DNA: TGTGTCAGCTCACCAGGGCGGGACTCCTACGAGCAGTACTTC.